The 8 T cell receptor beta chains in this list originate from one sample, sequenced in a study of T cell responses to AZD1222 COVID-19 vaccine (dated by TCRdb to the early 2020s). The time point tag for this specimen amounts to: about 28 days (+/-7) after the second vaccine dose. The library was generated by the immunoSEQ multiplex PCR assay. In TCRdb, the immuneACCESS table is reduced to in-frame sequences with V and J assigned. These tables do not hold every clone; where another copy was compared, an unresolved V gene accounts for under half, and the others remain unexplained. For this sample the table gives 90,000 to 130,000 clones, of which 94% were detected only once. Together, the top ten hold 2.5% to 3% of the sample. The source material was peripheral blood, sampled 28 days after the second AZD1222 dose. The receptors originated from an adult who received the AZD1222 COVID-19 vaccine.

The genes are TRBV11-2 and TRBJ2-1; 14 nucleotides match TRBD2. Losses at the gene ends were 0 bases for V and 4 bases for J; bases not matched to a gene: 8. The CDR3 extends over 19 amino acids. In germline, CDR1 is SGHAT, CDR2 FQNNGV. In DNA, the CDR3 is TGTGCCAGCAGCTTAGATTCCCGACGGACTAGCGGGGGGTACAATGAGCAGTTCTTC. Translated, it gives CASSLDSRRTSGGYNEQFF.

The J gene is TRBJ1-2, the V gene TRBV24-1; D not resolved. Deletions cut 4 bases from V and 3 bases from J, with 11 bases between. Looked up from germline, CDR1 is KGHDR and CDR2 is SFDVKD. This CDR3 region has 14 residues. CDR3 nucleotide sequence: TGTGCCACCAGTGACCATGTCCCATACTATGGCTACACCTTC. This translates into CATSDHVPYYGYTF.

This clone has a handful of counts. This rearrangement joins TRBV18 to TRBJ1-3; D gene uncertain. The germline V gene encodes CDR1 KGHSH and CDR2 LQKENI. The CDR3 totals 17 residues. Trimming took off 1 base at V and 0 bases at J, with 13 bases between the two ends. The CDR3 region has the DNA TGTGCCAGCTCACCACTCCTCGCTCGGCCCTCTGGAAACACCATATATTTT. Its translation: CASSPLLARPSGNTIYF.

The V and J genes are TRBV5-8 and TRBJ2-3, with D possibly matching TRBD2 (5 bases). The CDR3 is 15 residues long. CDR1 and CDR2 from the germline V gene are SGHTS and YDEGEE. V lost 2 bases, J lost 3 bases, and 13 bases lay in between. The CDR3 DNA is TGTGCCAGCAGCTTCAGCGGAGTTATGACAGATACGCAGTATTTT. Translation gives CASSFSGVMTDTQYF.

The chain couples TRBV4-1 to TRBJ1-2; the match to TRBD1 covers 7 bases. V lost 6 bases, J lost 2 bases, and 9 bases stayed unmatched. Germline V CDR1 and CDR2: MGHRA, YSYEKL. The CDR3 spans 15 residues. The CDR3 protein is CASRQTGMGNYGYTF. The CDR3 DNA is TGCGCCAGCAGACAGACAGGGATGGGGAACTATGGCTACACCTTC.

As to this clone: A read error may produce the germline difference seen at one junction end. The chain is built from TRBV19 and TRBJ1-4; D is uncertain. CDR3 length equals 11 residues. Germline V lookup: CDR1 LNHDA, CDR2 SQIVND (reference sequence). This CDR3 reads CASRAGPLHLF. Written as DNA, the CDR3 is TGTGCCAGTAGGGCAGGTCCTTTGCATCTATTT.

The rearrangement uses TRBV2 and TRBJ1-4, with a weak D call TRBD1 (5 bases). V lost 6 bases to trimming and J lost 14 bases, with 22 bases between them. Per the germline V gene, CDR1 is SNHLY and CDR2 is FYNNEI. The CDR3 is made up of 14 amino acids. The CDR3 spells CASSDSPQGLRLFF. The CDR3 DNA is TGTGCCAGCAGCGACAGCCCCCAAGGTTTACGGCTGTTTTTT. The full variable domain, completed using reference TRBV2 and TRBJ1-4, is EPEVTQTPSHQVTQMGQEVILRCVPISNHLYFYWYRQILGQKVEFLVSFYNNEISEKSEIFDDQFSVERPDGSNFTLKIRSTKLEDSAMYFCASSDSPQGLRLFFGSGTQLSVL.

This clone was seen a few times. The chain combines TRBV7-9 with TRBJ1-6; 9 bases are a match to TRBD1. CDR1 SEHNR and CDR2 FQNEAQ come from the germline V gene (reference sequence). The CDR3 runs to 13 residues. V lost 7 bases, J lost 9 bases, and 4 bases stayed unmatched. The CDR3 nucleotides are TGTGCCAGCACGGGACAGGGTTCTTCACCCCTCCACTTT. Its protein product is CASTGQGSSPLHF.